This T cell receptor beta chain was recorded in a study of shared clonotypes between healthy human individuals. CD45RA+ naive and CD45RA-negative memory subsets were separated from CD4+ cells. Germline V CDR1 and CDR2: PRHDT, FYEKMQ (reference sequence). V shed 8 bases, J shed 2 bases, and the junction held 7 bases outside the gene matches. CDR3 length equals 14 residues. The protocol was immunoSEQ multiplex PCR, while the TCRdb copy is restricted to in-frame clones and leaves out a portion. The repertoire includes about 2 million clones, 85% to 95% of them detected once, and 0.1% to 0.15% sits in the top ten.

The source material was naive CD4+ T cells sorted from blood. The subset was: CD45RA+ positively selected. V is TRBV13 and J is TRBJ2-7; 9 bases are a match to TRBD2. The clonotype was recovered from a man between 18 and 35 years old in good health. CDR3 amino acids: CASRSASGTYEQYF. Here the CDR3 DNA reads TGTGCCAGCCGCTCGGCTAGCGGGACCTACGAGCAGTACTTC.